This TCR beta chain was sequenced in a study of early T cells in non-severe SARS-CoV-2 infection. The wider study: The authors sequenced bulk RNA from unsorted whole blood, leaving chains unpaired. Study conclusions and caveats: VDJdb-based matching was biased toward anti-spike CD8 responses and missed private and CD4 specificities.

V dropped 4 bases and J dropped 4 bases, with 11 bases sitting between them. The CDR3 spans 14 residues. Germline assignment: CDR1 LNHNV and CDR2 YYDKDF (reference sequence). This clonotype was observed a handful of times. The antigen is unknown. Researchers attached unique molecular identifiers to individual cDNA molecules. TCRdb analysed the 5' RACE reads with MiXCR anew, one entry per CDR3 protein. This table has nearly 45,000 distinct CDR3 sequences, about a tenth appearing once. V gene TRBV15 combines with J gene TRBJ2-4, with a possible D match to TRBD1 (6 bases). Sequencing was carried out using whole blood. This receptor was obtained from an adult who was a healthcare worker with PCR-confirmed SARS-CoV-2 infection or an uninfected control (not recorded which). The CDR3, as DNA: TGTGCCACCAGCAACCGGGACACTAAAAACATTCAGTACTTC. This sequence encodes CATSNRDTKNIQYF.